The subject of this entry is one T cell receptor beta chain. Its target is unknown. The data were obtained in a study of regulatory T cells in long-lasting Graves disease. V lost 4 bases, J lost 9 bases, and 5 bases stayed unmatched. The germline gives CDR1 SGHRS, CDR2 YFSETQ. The CDR3 contains 14 residues. Time point described: newly diagnosed GD, antithyroid drugs for less than 3 months. The TCR library used RNA extracted from PBMCs. Study-level results: Sample size, which was small, may have reduced accuracy.

Through Arm-PCR of CDR3 regions and iRepertoire HTBI primers, TCR beta libraries were built. One entry per CDR3 protein results from TCRdb running MiXCR on the multiplex PCR reads. The sample holds hundreds of thousands of distinct CDR3 sequences; roughly 16% are singletons and the top ten take 20% to 25%. The sample was also linked to a second study, of T cells in Graves' hyperthyroidism and ophthalmopathy. That work contributes: Most clonotypes expanded in thyroid above 0.001 were likewise present in blood. Ophthalmopathy stood apart from stable hyperthyroidism in a 13 V-J model.

V usage is TRBV5-1 and J usage is TRBJ1-6; TRBD1 agrees at 9 bases. This TCR was sampled from a woman aged 35-65 years with Graves disease. The starting material was peripheral blood mononuclear cells (PBMCs), obtained at new diagnosis, from a patient treated with antithyroid drugs. CDR3 in amino acids: CASSPGQGSSPLHF. In nucleotides, the CDR3 is TGCGCCAGCAGCCCGGGACAGGGAAGTTCACCCCTCCACTTT.